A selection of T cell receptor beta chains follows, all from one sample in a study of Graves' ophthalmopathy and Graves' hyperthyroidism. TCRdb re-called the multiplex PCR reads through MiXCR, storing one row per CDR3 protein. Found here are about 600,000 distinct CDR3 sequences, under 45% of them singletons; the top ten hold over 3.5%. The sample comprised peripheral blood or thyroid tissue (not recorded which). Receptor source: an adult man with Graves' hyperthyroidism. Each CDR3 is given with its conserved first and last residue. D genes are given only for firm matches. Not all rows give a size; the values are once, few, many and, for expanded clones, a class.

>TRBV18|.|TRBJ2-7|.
CASSNRTRRTYEQYF
TGTGCCAGCTCAAACAGGACGCGCCGGACCTACGAGCAGTACTTC
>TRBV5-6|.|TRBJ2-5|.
CASSLVGGYQETQYF
TGTGCCAGCAGCTTGGTTGGGGGGTACCAAGAGACCCAGTACTTC
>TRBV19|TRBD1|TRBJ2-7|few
CASSEQGAGEYEQYF
TGTGCCAGTAGTGAACAGGGGGCTGGTGAGTACGAGCAGTACTTC
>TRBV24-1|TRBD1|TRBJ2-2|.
CATSEVGQDTGELFF
TGTGCCACCAGTGAGGTCGGACAGGACACCGGGGAGCTGTTTTTT
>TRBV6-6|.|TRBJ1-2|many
CASSNRALVVSNYGYTF
TGTGCCAGCAGTAACCGGGCCTTGGTTGTCTCTAACTATGGCTACACCTTC
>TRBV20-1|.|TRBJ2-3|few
CSARVSSTDTQYF
TGCAGTGCTAGAGTATCCAGCACAGATACGCAGTATTTT
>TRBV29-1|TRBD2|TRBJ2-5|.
CSVAGLAGSPQYF
TGCAGCGTTGCGGGACTAGCGGGGAGCCCTCAGTACTTC
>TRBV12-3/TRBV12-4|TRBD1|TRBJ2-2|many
CASRTGGVGELFF
TGTGCCAGCAGGACAGGGGGCGTCGGGGAGCTGTTTTTT
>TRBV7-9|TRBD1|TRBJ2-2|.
CASSAPGQSGELFF
TGTGCCAGCAGCGCGCCGGGACAGTCCGGGGAGCTGTTTTTT
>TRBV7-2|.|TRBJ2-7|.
CASSFYICSAFPITSGVPNEQYF
.
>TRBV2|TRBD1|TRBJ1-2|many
CASTEDRGAGYTF
TGTGCCAGCACTGAGGACAGGGGGGCAGGCTACACCTTC
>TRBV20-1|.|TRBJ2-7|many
CSANDASGRTYEQYF
TGCAGTGCCAACGACGCCTCGGGACGGACTTACGAGCAGTACTTC
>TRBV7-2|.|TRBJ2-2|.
CASSLAELGTGNTGELFF
TGTGCCAGCAGCTTGGCCGAGTTAGGGACGGGGAACACCGGGGAGCTGTTTTTT
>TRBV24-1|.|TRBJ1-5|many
CATSGGGNQPQHF
TGTGCCACCAGTGGGGGGGGAAATCAGCCCCAGCATTTT
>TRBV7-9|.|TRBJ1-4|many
CASSFSGEGEKLFF
TGTGCCAGCAGCTTTTCCGGCGAGGGTGAAAAACTGTTTTTT
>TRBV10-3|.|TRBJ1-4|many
CAISTGSNGEKLFF
TGTGCCATCAGTACAGGGTCCAACGGGGAAAAACTGTTTTTT
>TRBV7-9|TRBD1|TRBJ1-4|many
CASSTRTGGPWKASEKLFF
TGTGCCAGCAGCACTCGGACAGGGGGACCGTGGAAGGCGTCCGAAAAACTGTTTTTT
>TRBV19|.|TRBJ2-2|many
CASSPGLSTGELFF
TGTGCCAGTAGTCCGGGACTGAGCACCGGGGAGCTGTTTTTT
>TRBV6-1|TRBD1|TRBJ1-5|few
CASSGTGGLGSNQPQHF
TGTGCCAGCAGTGGGACAGGGGGCCTGGGCAGCAATCAGCCCCAGCATTTT
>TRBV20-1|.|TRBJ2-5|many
CSARSGLGGQETQYF
TGCAGTGCTAGAAGTGGTCTGGGGGGCCAAGAGACCCAGTACTTC
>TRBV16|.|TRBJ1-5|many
CASSQPSRKINQPQHF
TGTGCCAGCAGCCAACCTTCTCGTAAGATTAATCAGCCCCAGCATTTT
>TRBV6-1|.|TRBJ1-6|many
CATQGTPLMNSPLHF
TGTGCCACCCAAGGGACACCTCTGATGAATTCACCCCTCCACTTT
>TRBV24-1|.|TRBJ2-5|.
CARDHGGAETQYF
TGTGCTAGAGATCATGGGGGCGCAGAGACCCAGTACTTC
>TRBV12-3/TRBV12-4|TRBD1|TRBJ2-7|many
CASSLSGTGSEEQYF
TGTGCCAGCAGCCTATCCGGGACAGGGTCGGAAGAGCAGTACTTC
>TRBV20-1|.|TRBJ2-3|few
CSASPMAGRTDTQYF
TGCAGTGCTAGTCCCATGGCGGGCCGCACAGATACGCAGTATTTT
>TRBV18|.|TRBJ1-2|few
CASSPGQDRFAF
TGTGCCAGCTCACCGGGGCAGGACCGATTCGCCTTC
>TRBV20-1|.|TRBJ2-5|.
CSAREGRTHAEIQYF
TGCAGTGCTAGAGAGGGGAGGACCCATGCGGAGATCCAGTACTTC
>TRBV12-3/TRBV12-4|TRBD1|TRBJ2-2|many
CASSPDRINTGELFF
TGTGCCAGCAGTCCGGACAGGATCAACACCGGGGAGCTGTTTTTT
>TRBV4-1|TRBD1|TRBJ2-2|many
CASSHDRALANTGELFF
TGCGCCAGCAGCCATGACAGGGCACTCGCGAACACCGGGGAGCTGTTTTTT
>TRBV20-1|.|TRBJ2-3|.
CSARAIGEDSLSSDTQYF
TGCAGTGCTAGAGCCATCGGAGAGGACTCACTTAGCTCAGATACGCAGTATTTT
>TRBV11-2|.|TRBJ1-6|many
CASSSHPGSSPLHF
TGTGCCAGCAGCTCCCATCCAGGATCGTCACCCCTCCACTTT
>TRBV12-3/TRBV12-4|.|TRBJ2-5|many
CASSSDAEETQYF
TGTGCCAGCAGCAGTGACGCAGAAGAGACCCAGTACTTC
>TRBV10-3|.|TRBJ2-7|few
CASSLLGGADEQYF
TGTGCCAGCAGTTTATTGGGGGGCGCGGACGAGCAGTACTTC
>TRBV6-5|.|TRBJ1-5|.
CASEAAWTARNQPQHF
TGTGCCAGCGAAGCGGCCTGGACAGCGAGAAATCAGCCCCAGCATTTT
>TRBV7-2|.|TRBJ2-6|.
CASSAEQWRANVLTF
TGTGCCAGCAGCGCTGAACAGTGGAGGGCCAACGTCCTGACTTTC
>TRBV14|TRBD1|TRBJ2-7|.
CASSARYDRGDYEQYF
TGTGCCAGCAGTGCTAGATACGACAGGGGGGACTACGAGCAGTACTTC
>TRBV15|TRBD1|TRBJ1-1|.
CATSKFGQGDRNTEAFF
TGTGCCACCAGCAAATTCGGACAGGGGGATAGGAACACTGAAGCTTTCTTT
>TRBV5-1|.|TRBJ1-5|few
CASSLEEGTQPQHF
TGCGCCAGCAGCTTGGAGGAGGGAACCCAGCCCCAGCATTTT
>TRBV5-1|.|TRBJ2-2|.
CASSLTYRGGTGELFF
TGCGCCAGCAGCCTAACCTACAGGGGGGGCACCGGGGAGCTGTTTTTT
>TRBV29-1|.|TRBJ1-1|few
CRAGGLGTEAFF
TGCAGGGCGGGGGGGCTGGGGACTGAAGCTTTCTTT
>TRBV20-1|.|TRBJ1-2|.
CSAGPGQGDYTF
TGCAGTGCTGGACCGGGACAAGGGGACTACACCTTC
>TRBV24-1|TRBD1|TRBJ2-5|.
CATKGGWETQYF
TGTGCCACCAAAGGGGGCTGGGAGACCCAGTACTTC
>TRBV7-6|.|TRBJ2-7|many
CASSGYRDKKQYF
TGTGCCAGCAGCGGATACCGGGACAAAAAGCAGTACTTC
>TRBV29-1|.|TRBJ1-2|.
CSFEDNYGYTF
TGCAGCTTTGAGGACAACTATGGCTACACCTTC
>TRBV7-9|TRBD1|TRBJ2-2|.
CASSGGDRGGTGELSW
TGTGCCAGCAGCGGAGGAGACAGGGGAGGAACCGGGGAGCTGTCTTGG